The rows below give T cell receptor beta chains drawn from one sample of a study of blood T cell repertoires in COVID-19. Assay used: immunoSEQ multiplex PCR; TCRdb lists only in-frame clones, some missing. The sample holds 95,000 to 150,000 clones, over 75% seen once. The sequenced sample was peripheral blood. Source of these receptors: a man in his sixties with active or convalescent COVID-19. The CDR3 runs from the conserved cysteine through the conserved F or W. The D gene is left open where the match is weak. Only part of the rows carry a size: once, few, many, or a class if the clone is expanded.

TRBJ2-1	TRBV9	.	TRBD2	TGTGCCAGCAGCGACCCTAGAACTAGCGGCCTCTACAATGAGCAGTTCTTC	CASSDPRTSGLYNEQFF
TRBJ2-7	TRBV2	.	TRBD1	TGTGCCAGCAAGGGGGACAGGGGGCCCTACGAGCAGTACTTC	CASKGDRGPYEQYF
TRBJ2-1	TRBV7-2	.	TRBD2	TGTGCCAGCAGCGCCGGGACTAGCGGGAGTAGTGGTGAGCAGTTCTTC	CASSAGTSGSSGEQFF
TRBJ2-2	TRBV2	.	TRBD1	TGTGCCAGCAGTAAGGGGGCCGCCCGGGAGCTGTTTTTT	CASSKGAARELFF
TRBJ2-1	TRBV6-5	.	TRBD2	TGTGCCAGCAGTTACAGCGCGGGACTAGCCTACAATGAGCAGTTCTTC	CASSYSAGLAYNEQFF
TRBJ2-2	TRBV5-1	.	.	TGCGCCAGCAGCTGGCAGGGTTATACCGGGGAGCTGTTTTTT	CASSWQGYTGELFF
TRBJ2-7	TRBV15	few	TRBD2	TGTGCCACCAGCTTAGCGGGGCCGGCCTACGAGCAGTACTTC	CATSLAGPAYEQYF
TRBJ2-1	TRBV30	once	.	TGTGCCTTGACTGAATACAATGAGCAGTTCTTC	CALTEYNEQFF
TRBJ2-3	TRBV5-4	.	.	TGTGCCAGCAGCGAAGGACTTGAAACTAATACGCAGTATTTT	CASSEGLETNTQYF
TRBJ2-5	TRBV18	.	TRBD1	TGTGCCAGCTCTCAGGGGACAGGCAACCAAGAGACCCAGTACTTC	CASSQGTGNQETQYF
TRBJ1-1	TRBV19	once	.	TGTGCCAGTAGTATAACAAGAACTGAAGCTTTCTTT	CASSITRTEAFF
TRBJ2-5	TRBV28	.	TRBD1	TGTGCCAGCAGTCGAACGACAGGGGGAGGAGAGACCCAGTACTTC	CASSRTTGGGETQYF
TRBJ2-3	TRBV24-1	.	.	TGTGCCACCAGTGATTTTTGGCAGGGAAGAGATACGCAGTATTTT	CATSDFWQGRDTQYF
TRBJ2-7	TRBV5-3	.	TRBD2	TGTGCCAGAAGCTTTAGCGGGAGGAACTACGAGCAGTACTTC	CARSFSGRNYEQYF
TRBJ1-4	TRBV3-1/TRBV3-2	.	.	TGTGCCAGCAGCCCGGCCGGGAGGCTAGGTGAAAAACTGTTTTTT	CASSPAGRLGEKLFF
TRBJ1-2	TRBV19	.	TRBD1	TGTGCCAGTAGTCGAACAGGGGGCTGGAACTATGGCTACACCTTC	CASSRTGGWNYGYTF
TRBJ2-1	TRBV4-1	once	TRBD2	TGCGCCAGCAGCCCAACGGGAGGGGCTAGTGGCCTTTTGGATGAGCAGTTCTTC	CASSPTGGASGLLDEQFF
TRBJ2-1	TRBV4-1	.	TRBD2	TGCGCCAGCAGCCAGGGACTAGCGGGAGGACGAAACTACAATGAGCAGTTCTTC	CASSQGLAGGRNYNEQFF
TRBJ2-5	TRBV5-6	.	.	TGTGCCAGCAGTTGGTCCCGAGGGACTTGGTTGGAGACCCAGTACTTC	CASSWSRGTWLETQYF
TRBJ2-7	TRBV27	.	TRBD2	TGTGCCAGCAGTCTAGGAGGGACTAGCAGTCACGAGCAGTACTTC	CASSLGGTSSHEQYF
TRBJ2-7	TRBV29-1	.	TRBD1	TGCAGCGTTGAAACAGGGGGCACCGACGAGCAGTACTTC	CSVETGGTDEQYF
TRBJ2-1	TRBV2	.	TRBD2	TGTGCCAGCAGCGCCCTAGCGGGAGATTTGGGTGGTGAGCAGTTCTTC	CASSALAGDLGGEQFF
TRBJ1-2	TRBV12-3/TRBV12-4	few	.	TGTGCCAGCAGTTTCCCCCGAGGGGGCTACACCTTC	CASSFPRGGYTF
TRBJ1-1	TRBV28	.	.	TGTGCCAGCAGGAGCGTAGGAACTGAAGCTTTCTTT	CASRSVGTEAFF
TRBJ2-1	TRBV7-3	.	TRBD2	TGTGCCAGCAGCTTAACGGGAGGGGCAGCTAACAATGAGCAGTTCTTC	CASSLTGGAANNEQFF
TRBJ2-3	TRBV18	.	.	TGTGCCAGCTCCCAGGGGCAGGCCACAGATACGCAGTATTTT	CASSQGQATDTQYF
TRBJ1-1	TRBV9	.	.	TGTGCCAGCAGCGTAGTTGGAGGAGGCCCTGAAGCTTTCTTT	CASSVVGGGPEAFF
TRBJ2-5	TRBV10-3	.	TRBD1	TGTGCCATTGACAACCGGGGACAGGGTAAAGAGACCCAGTACTTC	CAIDNRGQGKETQYF
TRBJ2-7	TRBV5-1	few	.	TGCGCCAGCAGCTTTTCAGGGGTAGGCGAGCAGTACTTC	CASSFSGVGEQYF
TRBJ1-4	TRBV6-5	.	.	TGTGCCAGCAGCGGGGTGACCGGGGAAAAACTGTTTTTT	CASSGVTGEKLFF
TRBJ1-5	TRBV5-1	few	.	TGCGCCAGCAGCCTGTCCGGGACACTTAATCAGCCCCAGCATTTT	CASSLSGTLNQPQHF
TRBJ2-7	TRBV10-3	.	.	TGTGCCATCAGGGAGTGGGACACCGCCTACGAGCAGTACTTC	CAIREWDTAYEQYF
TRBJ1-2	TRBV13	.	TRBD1	TGTGCCAGCAGCTTCACACAGGGGTACGGCTACACCTTC	CASSFTQGYGYTF
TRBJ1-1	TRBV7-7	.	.	TGTGCCAGCAGCTTGGACAGAAACACTGAAGCTTTCTTT	CASSLDRNTEAFF
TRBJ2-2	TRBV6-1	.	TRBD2	TGTGCCAGCAGTGAAATTGGACTAGCGGCGAACACCGGGGAGCTGTTTTTT	CASSEIGLAANTGELFF
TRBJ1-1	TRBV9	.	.	TGTGCCAGCAGCCCCCGCGGGGAGAAAGCTTTCTTT	CASSPRGEKAFF
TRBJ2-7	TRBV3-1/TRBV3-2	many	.	TGTGCCAGCAGCTCGCTTGACAGCAATTTCTACGAGCAGTACTTC	CASSSLDSNFYEQYF
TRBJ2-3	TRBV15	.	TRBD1	TGTGCCACCAGGCCGGACAGGGCCGGGACAGATACGCAGTATTTT	CATRPDRAGTDTQYF
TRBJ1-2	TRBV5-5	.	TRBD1	TGTGCCAGCAGCTTGGCGTCTCAGGGGGCCTATGGCTACACCTTC	CASSLASQGAYGYTF
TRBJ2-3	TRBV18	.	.	TGTGCCACTAACATCCTAGGGAGTCGAGATACGCAGTATTTT	CATNILGSRDTQYF
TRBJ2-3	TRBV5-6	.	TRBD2	TGTGCCAGCAGCTTGACTAGCGGGGCAGATACGCAGTATTTT	CASSLTSGADTQYF
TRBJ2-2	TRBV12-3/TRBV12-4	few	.	TGTGCCAGCAGTTTGGGGAGCGGGGAGCTGTTTTTT	CASSLGSGELFF
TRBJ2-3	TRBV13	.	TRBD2	TGTGCCAGCAGCTTAGCGGCGGGAGGAACTAGCACAGATACGCAGTATTTT	CASSLAAGGTSTDTQYF
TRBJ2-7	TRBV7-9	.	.	TGTGCCAGCAGCTTAGGGCAGGACACGTACGAGCAGTACTTC	CASSLGQDTYEQYF
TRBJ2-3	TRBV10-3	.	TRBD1	TGTGCCATCAGTGGGGGACAGGACACAGATACGCAGTATTTT	CAISGGQDTDTQYF
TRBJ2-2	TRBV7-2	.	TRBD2	TGTGCCAGCAGCTTGAGGCAGACTAGCGGGTTGGCCGGGGAGCTGTTTTTT	CASSLRQTSGLAGELFF
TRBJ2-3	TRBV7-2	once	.	TGTGCCAGCAGCCTCTCTCAGGGGCAAAATACGCAGTATTTT	CASSLSQGQNTQYF
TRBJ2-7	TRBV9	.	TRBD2	TGTGCCAGCAGCGTAGACCTTAGCGGGAGCTACGAGCAGTACTTC	CASSVDLSGSYEQYF
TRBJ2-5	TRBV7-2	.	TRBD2	TGTGCCAGCAGCTTAGGGCGACTAGCGGGAGGGCTAGAGACCCAGTACTTC	CASSLGRLAGGLETQYF
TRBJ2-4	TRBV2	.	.	TGTGCCGCGGCTCTGGCCAAAAACATTCAGTACTTC	CAAALAKNIQYF
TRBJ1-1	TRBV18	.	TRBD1	TGTGCCAGCTCACCATCTCGTTCAGTACAGGGGGCACGAGATGAAGCTTTCTTT	CASSPSRSVQGARDEAFF
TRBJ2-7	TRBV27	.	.	TGTGCCAGCAGTTTGAGGACTTCCATATACGAGCAGTACTTC	CASSLRTSIYEQYF
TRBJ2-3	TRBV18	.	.	TGTGCCAGCTCCGTTAGTGGGCAGTCAGATACGCAGTATTTT	CASSVSGQSDTQYF
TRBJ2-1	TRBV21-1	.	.	TGTGCCAGCGGCCGGGACAGGGAGGCGGGAGGCCAGTACAATGAGCAGTTCTTC	CASGRDREAGGQYNEQFF
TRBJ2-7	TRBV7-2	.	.	TGTGCCAGCAGGGAGCCGGGACTCTCCTACGAGCAGTACTTC	CASREPGLSYEQYF
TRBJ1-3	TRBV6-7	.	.	TGTGCCAGCAGTTTTGTCCTCTCTGGAAACACCATATATTTT	CASSFVLSGNTIYF
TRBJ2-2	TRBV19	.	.	TGTGCCAGTAGTTACAGGGAGAGCACCGGGGAGCTGTTTTTT	CASSYRESTGELFF
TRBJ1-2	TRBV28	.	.	TGTGCCAGCAGTTTGCCACAGGGTTATGGCTACACCTTC	CASSLPQGYGYTF
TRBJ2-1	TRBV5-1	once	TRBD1	TGCGCCAGCACCACAGGGGAATACAATGAGCAGTTCTTC	CASTTGEYNEQFF
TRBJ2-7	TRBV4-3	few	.	TGCGCCAGCAGCCAAGATCGGGGGGCGGACGAGCAGTACTTC	CASSQDRGADEQYF